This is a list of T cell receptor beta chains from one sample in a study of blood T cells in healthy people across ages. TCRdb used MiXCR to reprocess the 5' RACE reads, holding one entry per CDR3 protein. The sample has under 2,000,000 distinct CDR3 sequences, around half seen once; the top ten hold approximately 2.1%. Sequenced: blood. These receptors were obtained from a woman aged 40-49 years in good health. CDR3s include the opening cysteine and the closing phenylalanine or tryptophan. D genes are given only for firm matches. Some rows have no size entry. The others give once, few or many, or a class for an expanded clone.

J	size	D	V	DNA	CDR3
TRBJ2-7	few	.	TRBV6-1	TGTGCCAGCAGTAGGACAGCTTACTCCTACGAGCAGTACTTC	CASSRTAYSYEQYF
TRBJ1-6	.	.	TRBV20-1	TGCAGTGCTAGAGACAATAATTCACCCCTCCACTTT	CSARDNNSPLHF
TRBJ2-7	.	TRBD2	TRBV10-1	TGCGCCAACTCCGGGACAGTCTGCGACTCAAGCGGGGGGGCCCACGAGCAGTACTTC	CANSGTVCDSSGGAHEQYF
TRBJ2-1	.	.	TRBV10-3	TGTGCCATCACGACTGGTTTCGGGGTGCCCTACAATGAGCAGTTCTTC	CAITTGFGVPYNEQFF
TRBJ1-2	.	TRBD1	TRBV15	TGTGCCACCAGCACGGACAGGGCTAACTATGGCTACACCTTC	CATSTDRANYGYTF
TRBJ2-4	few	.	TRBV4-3	TGCGCCAGCAGCGGACACGGGGTGGGGGAAAACATTCAGTACTTC	CASSGHGVGENIQYF
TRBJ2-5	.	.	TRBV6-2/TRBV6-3	TGTGCCAGCATTTACTCGAGAGAGACCCAGTACTTC	CASIYSRETQYF
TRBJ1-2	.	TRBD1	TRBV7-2	TGTGCCAGCAGCCCCCGGGACAGGGGCCGATATGGCTACACCTTC	CASSPRDRGRYGYTF
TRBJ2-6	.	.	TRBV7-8	TGTGCCAGCAGCCCAACACGAATCTCTGGGGCCAACGTCCTGACTTTC	CASSPTRISGANVLTF
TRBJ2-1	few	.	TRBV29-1	TGCAGCGGATACTTTTCAGGGAAAGAGCAGTTCTTC	CSGYFSGKEQFF
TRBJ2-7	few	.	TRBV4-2	TGTGCCAGCAGCCAAGATTGGCAGGGGAAGGGCGAGCAGTACTTC	CASSQDWQGKGEQYF
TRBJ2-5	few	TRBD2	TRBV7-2	TGTGCCAGCAGCTCCGGGCGGGGGAACCAAGAGACCCAGTACTTC	CASSSGRGNQETQYF
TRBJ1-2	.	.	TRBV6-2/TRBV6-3	TGTGCCAGCAGTTATGAAGTAGAAGGCTACACCTTC	CASSYEVEGYTF
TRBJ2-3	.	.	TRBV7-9	TGTGCCAGCAGCTCTTACCGGGACTTAGGGGTATCGCGCGCAGATACGCAGTATTTT	CASSSYRDLGVSRADTQYF
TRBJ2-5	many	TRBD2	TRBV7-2	TGTGCCAGCAGCTCAAGGACTAGTTTGGAGACCCAGTACTTC	CASSSRTSLETQYF
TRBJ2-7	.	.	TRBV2	TGTGCCAGCCACTTGCCCAGCTCCTACGGGCAGTACTTC	CASHLPSSYGQYF
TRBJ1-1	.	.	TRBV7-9	TGTGCCAGCAGTCCAATGTCTCAGGGTTCAGCAGCTTTCTTT	CASSPMSQGSAAFF
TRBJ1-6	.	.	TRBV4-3	TGCGCCAGCAGCCAAGTAACAGCAATCAATTCACCCCTCCACTTT	CASSQVTAINSPLHF
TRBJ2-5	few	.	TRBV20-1	TGCAGTGCCCAATACCCGACAGGTGTCCAAGAGACCCAGTACTTC	CSAQYPTGVQETQYF
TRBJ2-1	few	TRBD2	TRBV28	TGTGCCAGCAGTTCGTGGGGGGGATACAATGAGCAGTTCTTC	CASSSWGGYNEQFF
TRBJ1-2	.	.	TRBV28	TGCGCCAGCAGGATGACAGTCTCGTATGGCTACACCTTC	CASRMTVSYGYTF
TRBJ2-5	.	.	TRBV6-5	TGTGCCAGCAGTCAGGCAGAAAGGGGGACCCAGTACTTC	CASSQAERGTQYF
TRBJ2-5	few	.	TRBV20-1	TGCAGTGCTGGATGGGAGTCTCCCCAAGAGACCCAGTACTTC	CSAGWESPQETQYF
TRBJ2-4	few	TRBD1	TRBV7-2	TGTGCCAGCAGCCCGAGACAGGGGGCTACCAAAAACATTCAGTACTTC	CASSPRQGATKNIQYF
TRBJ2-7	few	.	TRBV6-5	TGTGCCAGCAGTTACTCGTGGGGAGCCGGGGAGCAGTACTTC	CASSYSWGAGEQYF
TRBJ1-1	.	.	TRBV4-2	TGTGCCAGCAGCCAGTCACGGTTTTTGAACACTGAAGCTTTCTTT	CASSQSRFLNTEAFF
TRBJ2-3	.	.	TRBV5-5	TGTGCCAGCAGCTGGATCCTGCCGGGACCTTCTAGCACAGATACGCAGTATTTT	CASSWILPGPSSTDTQYF
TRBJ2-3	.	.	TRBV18	TGTGCCAGCTCACCACCGGTGGGGATTGGGACAGATACGCAGTATTTT	CASSPPVGIGTDTQYF
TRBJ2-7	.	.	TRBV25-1	TGTGCCAGCAGTGAATATACCCAGGGAGGTAATTTCGAGCAGTACTTC	CASSEYTQGGNFEQYF
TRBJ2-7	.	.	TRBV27	TGTGCCAGCAGTCCTCGGCCACACTCCTACGAGCAGTACTTC	CASSPRPHSYEQYF
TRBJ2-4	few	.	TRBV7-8	TGTGCCAGTACAGGAGCCAAAAACATTCAGTACTTC	CASTGAKNIQYF
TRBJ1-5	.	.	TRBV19	TGTGCCAGTAGTATTTTCGGGACGAGCAATCAGCCCCAGCATTTT	CASSIFGTSNQPQHF
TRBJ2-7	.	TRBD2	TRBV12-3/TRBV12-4	TGTGCCAGCTTTTCCAGCGGGGTCGAAGGCAGTGAGCAGTACTTC	CASFSSGVEGSEQYF
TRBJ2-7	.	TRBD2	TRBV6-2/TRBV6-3	TGTGCCAGCAGTTGGAGTGCGGGGGGCGAAACCTACGAGCAGTACTTC	CASSWSAGGETYEQYF
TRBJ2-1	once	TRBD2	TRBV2	TGTGCCTGCAGCGACGGGGGGGCGTATGAGCAGTTCTTC	CACSDGGAYEQFF
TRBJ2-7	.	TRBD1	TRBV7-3	TGTGCCAGCAGCCCAGCAGGGACAGGGAATGACCAGTACTTC	CASSPAGTGNDQYF
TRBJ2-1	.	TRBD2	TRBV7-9	TGTGCCAGCAGCTTCCATAGCGGGGGGAAGGATGAGCAGTTCTTC	CASSFHSGGKDEQFF
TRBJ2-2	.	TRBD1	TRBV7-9	TGTGCCAGCAGCCTAAGGGCGACAGGGAAGGCCGGGGAGCTGTTTTTT	CASSLRATGKAGELFF
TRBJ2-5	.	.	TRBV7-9	TGTGCCAGCAGCAACACAGGGTTACGAGAGACCCAGTACTTC	CASSNTGLRETQYF
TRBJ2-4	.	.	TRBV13	TGTGCCAGCAGCGGCGCAACCTTCGGGATAAACATTCAGTACTTC	CASSGATFGINIQYF
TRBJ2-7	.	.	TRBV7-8	TGTGCCAGCACCAGCGACACATTAAGATTTTACGAGCAGTACTTC	CASTSDTLRFYEQYF
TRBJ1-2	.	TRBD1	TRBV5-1	TGCGCCAGCAGTCTAAGATTGAGGGACAGGGGTATCTATGGCTACACCTTC	CASSLRLRDRGIYGYTF
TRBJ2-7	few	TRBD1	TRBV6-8	TGTGCCAGCAGTACTCTGACACCGGGACAGGGTATTTTAGCCTTCTACGAGCAGTACTTC	CASSTLTPGQGILAFYEQYF
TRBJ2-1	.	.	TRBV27	TGTGCCGGCAGTTTAGGACGAGGTGAGCAGTTCTTC	CAGSLGRGEQFF
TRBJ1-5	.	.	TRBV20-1	TGCAGTGCTATATCTCAGGGGAGTCATAGCAATCAGCCCCAGCATTTT	CSAISQGSHSNQPQHF
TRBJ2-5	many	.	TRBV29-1	TGCAGCGTTGTCCAATGGGGACATACGCAAGAGACCCAGTACTTC	CSVVQWGHTQETQYF
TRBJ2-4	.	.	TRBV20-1	TGCAGTGCTCAAACGGGACTTTTAGGGATTCAGTACTTC	CSAQTGLLGIQYF
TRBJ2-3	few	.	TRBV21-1	TGTGCCAGCAGCGAAAGGGGAAGGGCGCGGACAGATACGCAGTATTTT	CASSERGRARTDTQYF
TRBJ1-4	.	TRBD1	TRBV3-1	TGTGCCAGCAGCCTAAGACAGGGCGTCACTAATGAAAAACTGTTTTTT	CASSLRQGVTNEKLFF
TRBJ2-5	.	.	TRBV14	TGTGCCAGCAGCCAAGAGGGCAACCAAGAGACCCAGTACTTC	CASSQEGNQETQYF
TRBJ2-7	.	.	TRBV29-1	TGCAGCGTTGTTCCACAGGTGGACGAGCAGTACTTC	CSVVPQVDEQYF
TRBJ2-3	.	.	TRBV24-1	TGTGCCACCAGCCCCAGTCCAGATACGCAGTATTTT	CATSPSPDTQYF
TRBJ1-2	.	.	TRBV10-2	TGCGCCAGCAGTGGTAACCGCCCTAACTATGGCTACACCTTC	CASSGNRPNYGYTF
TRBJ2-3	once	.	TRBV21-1	.	CASSKATLVGQGTTDTQYF
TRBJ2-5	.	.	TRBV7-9	TGTGCCAGCAGCTTATCCAGATATGAACAAGAAGAGACCCAGTACTTC	CASSLSRYEQEETQYF